The rows below give T cell receptor beta chains drawn from one sample of a study of blood T cell repertoires in COVID-19. Clones were sequenced by immunoSEQ multiplex PCR, and TCRdb holds only the in-frame ones, with some missing. The top ten clones hold around 2.1% of a sample with roughly 90,000 clones, approximately 82% of them seen once. Sequencing was done on a sample of peripheral blood. The receptors come from an older woman with acute or convalescent COVID-19. The CDR3 runs from the conserved cysteine through the conserved F or W. D genes are given only for firm matches. Some rows mark clone size as missing; the rest say once, few, many or name a class of expanded clone.

cdr3_nt: TGTGCCAGCAGTTACTCTTTGCGGGGACCCTACGAGCAGTACTTC; cdr3_aa: CASSYSLRGPYEQYF; d_call: .; v_call: TRBV6-5; clone_size: few; j_call: TRBJ2-7
cdr3_nt: TGCGCCAGCACCGGGACAGCTTACGAGCAGTACTTC; cdr3_aa: CASTGTAYEQYF; d_call: TRBD1; v_call: TRBV5-1; clone_size: .; j_call: TRBJ2-7
cdr3_nt: TGCGCCAGCAGTGTCAGGGTGGCTAATGAAAAACTGTTTTTT; cdr3_aa: CASSVRVANEKLFF; d_call: .; v_call: TRBV10-1; clone_size: few; j_call: TRBJ1-4
cdr3_nt: TGCGCCAGCAGCCTCCCCGCCGGGAACACCGGGGAGCTGTTTTTT; cdr3_aa: CASSLPAGNTGELFF; d_call: .; v_call: TRBV5-1; clone_size: .; j_call: TRBJ2-2
cdr3_nt: TGTGCCAGCATCCGGACAGGGAACACTGAAGCTTTCTTT; cdr3_aa: CASIRTGNTEAFF; d_call: TRBD1; v_call: TRBV7-8; clone_size: .; j_call: TRBJ1-1
cdr3_nt: TGTGCCACCAGCAGGGGGTCGGACGGACAGGGAGGCTACACCTTC; cdr3_aa: CATSRGSDGQGGYTF; d_call: TRBD1; v_call: TRBV15; clone_size: .; j_call: TRBJ1-2
cdr3_nt: TGTGCCAGCAGCCCTAATACTATAAAGCCCCTCCACTTT; cdr3_aa: CASSPNTIKPLHF; d_call: .; v_call: TRBV3-1/TRBV3-2; clone_size: .; j_call: TRBJ1-6
cdr3_nt: TGTGCCTGGAAAAGACAGGCAAATGAAAAACTGTTTTTT; cdr3_aa: CAWKRQANEKLFF; d_call: .; v_call: TRBV30; clone_size: few; j_call: TRBJ1-4
cdr3_nt: TGTGCCAGCAGTTTGACACCATCCTACGAGCAGTACTTC; cdr3_aa: CASSLTPSYEQYF; d_call: .; v_call: TRBV12-3/TRBV12-4; clone_size: once; j_call: TRBJ2-7
cdr3_nt: TGTGCCAGCAGCCCTCGGGGGAACACTGAAGCTTTCTTT; cdr3_aa: CASSPRGNTEAFF; d_call: .; v_call: TRBV11-3; clone_size: .; j_call: TRBJ1-1
cdr3_nt: TGCGCCAGCAGCTTGGCCACTGACAGGGTCACCGGGGAGCTGTTTTTT; cdr3_aa: CASSLATDRVTGELFF; d_call: TRBD1; v_call: TRBV5-1; clone_size: .; j_call: TRBJ2-2
cdr3_nt: TGCGCCATCAACACGCAGGGTCGAGACACTGAAGCTTTCTTT; cdr3_aa: CAINTQGRDTEAFF; d_call: .; v_call: TRBV10-2; clone_size: .; j_call: TRBJ1-1
cdr3_nt: TGTGCCAGCAGGACTTCGGACAGGGGGCATCATCAGCCCCAGCATTTT; cdr3_aa: CASRTSDRGHHQPQHF; d_call: TRBD1; v_call: TRBV6-4; clone_size: few; j_call: TRBJ1-5
cdr3_nt: TGTGCTAGCAGCTCAGCTATTAATGAAAAACTGTTTTTT; cdr3_aa: CASSSAINEKLFF; d_call: .; v_call: TRBV7-7; clone_size: .; j_call: TRBJ1-4
cdr3_nt: TGTGCCAGCAGCCAAGGGACTGATAGCTCTGGAAACACCATATATTTT; cdr3_aa: CASSQGTDSSGNTIYF; d_call: .; v_call: TRBV3-1/TRBV3-2; clone_size: .; j_call: TRBJ1-3
cdr3_nt: TGTGCCAGCAGCCCCATGAGGGCAGGTGGGAACACTGAAGCTTTCTTT; cdr3_aa: CASSPMRAGGNTEAFF; d_call: .; v_call: TRBV7-8; clone_size: .; j_call: TRBJ1-1
cdr3_nt: TGTGCCAGCAGTTACCGCCAAGAGCGAAATGAAGCTTTCTTT; cdr3_aa: CASSYRQERNEAFF; d_call: .; v_call: TRBV6-5; clone_size: .; j_call: TRBJ1-1
cdr3_nt: TGTGCCAGCTCACCGGGGACTAATGAGCAGTTCTTC; cdr3_aa: CASSPGTNEQFF; d_call: .; v_call: TRBV18; clone_size: .; j_call: TRBJ2-1
cdr3_nt: TGCGCCAGCAGCTTCACCGGGGACAGAAACACTGAAGCTTTCTTT; cdr3_aa: CASSFTGDRNTEAFF; d_call: TRBD1; v_call: TRBV5-1; clone_size: few; j_call: TRBJ1-1
cdr3_nt: TGTGCCAGCAGCGTATCAGGGGTGACCGGGGAGCTGTTTTTT; cdr3_aa: CASSVSGVTGELFF; d_call: .; v_call: TRBV9; clone_size: few; j_call: TRBJ2-2
cdr3_nt: TGCGCCAGCAGCTCCGGACTAGCGGGGGTTAAGGTCAATGAGCAGTTCTTC; cdr3_aa: CASSSGLAGVKVNEQFF; d_call: TRBD2; v_call: TRBV5-1; clone_size: .; j_call: TRBJ2-1
cdr3_nt: TGTGCCAGCAGCGTCTCACGAGGTAACACTGAAGCTTTCTTT; cdr3_aa: CASSVSRGNTEAFF; d_call: .; v_call: TRBV7-9; clone_size: once; j_call: TRBJ1-1
cdr3_nt: TGTGCCAGCAGCGTAGGCTTGGGGGGGATCTCTGGAAACACCATATATTTT; cdr3_aa: CASSVGLGGISGNTIYF; d_call: .; v_call: TRBV9; clone_size: .; j_call: TRBJ1-3
cdr3_nt: TGTGCCAGCAGCTTAGATATAGCGGGGGATTATACGCAGTATTTT; cdr3_aa: CASSLDIAGDYTQYF; d_call: TRBD2; v_call: TRBV11-2; clone_size: .; j_call: TRBJ2-3